The present T cell receptor beta chain was sequenced within a study of cytomegalovirus exposure and HLA in healthy donors. General study points: In a later analysis, V- and J-gene trimming of beta chains associated with a DCLRE1C missense variant, replicated independently. Many donors shared some public TCRs, even though most TCR sequences were rare.

The PCR used 60 Vbeta and 13 Jbeta primers. Repertoires were generated with immunoSEQ multiplex PCR, while TCRdb's copy carries only in-frame clones and drops some. The table includes more than 75,000 clones, roughly 77% detected once. Only a few counts were recorded for this clone. Its antigen is unknown. Germline CDR1 is MDHEN and CDR2 is SYDVKM. This CDR3 spans 11 amino acids. Deletions cut 4 bases from V and 7 bases from J, with 7 bases between. The rearrangement joins TRBV28 to TRBJ2-5; no reliable D call. This clonotype was obtained from a middle-aged woman in good health and CMV-seropositive. Sequencing was performed on PBMCs. The CDR3 nucleotides are TGTGCCAGCAGTTCCCGAGGGACCCAGTACTTC. Translating it yields CASSSRGTQYF.